These 24 T cell receptor beta chains originate from one sample sequenced in a study of cytomegalovirus exposure and HLA in healthy donors. Use of 60 Vbeta and 13 Jbeta primers characterized the PCR. Data came from immunoSEQ multiplex PCR; TCRdb stores just in-frame clones and leaves some out. Of around 92,000 clones detected, about 80% appear once; the ten largest clones hold around 15%. Sequencing was carried out using PBMCs. The receptors come from a man aged 60 to 75 in good health and CMV-seropositive.

In its sample, this clone was seen once. The genes are TRBV10-3 and TRBJ2-3; 9 nucleotides agree with TRBD2. Germline lookup yields CDR1 ENHRY and CDR2 SYGVKD. Losses at the gene ends were 5 bases for V and 8 bases for J; bases not matched to a gene: 17. The CDR3 has 17 amino acids. DNA of the CDR3: TGTGCCATCAGTCCTCTCAGCGGGGGGTACCCAGAGGGTACGCAGTATTTT. Protein sequence: CAISPLSGGYPEGTQYF.

A few counts support this clone. The V call is TRBV6-1, the J call TRBJ1-1; 7 bases match TRBD1. The CDR3 is 14 amino acids. The germline gives CDR1 MNHNS, CDR2 SASEGT. Trimming took 4 bases from V and 0 from J; bases not matched to a gene: 2. CDR3 protein: CASSVGQVNTEAFF. As DNA, the CDR3 is TGTGCCAGCAGTGTAGGACAGGTGAACACTGAAGCTTTCTTT.

The chain links TRBV4-2 to TRBJ1-4; TRBD1 aligns across 7 bases. The CDR3 has 16 residues. Germline V gene data show CDR1 as LGHNA and CDR2 as YNFKEQ. The J segment lost 7 bases and the V segment lost 6 bases, leaving 14 bases of the junction unmatched. The CDR3 sequence: CASSGTRGVDSEKLFF. DNA for the CDR3: TGTGCCAGCAGTGGGACCAGGGGGGTTGATAGTGAAAAACTGTTTTTT.

The CDR3 loop is CAISESSQGGRNSPLHF. For the CDR3, the DNA is TGTGCCATCAGTGAGTCGAGCCAGGGAGGTCGTAATTCACCCCTCCACTTT. The chain links TRBV10-3 to TRBJ1-6, with a possible D match to TRBD1 (5 bases). The CDR3 totals 17 residues. The V gene's germline CDR1 is ENHRY and CDR2 SYGVKD. V was pared by 0 bases and J by 6 bases, with 15 bases between.

This chain joins TRBV7-2 and TRBJ2-1, with 8 bases aligning to TRBD1. Germline-derived CDR1 and CDR2 are SGHTA and FQGNSA. The CDR3 extends over 16 amino acids. Trimming took 5 bases from V and 0 from J; bases not matched to a gene: 6. CDR3 sequence: CASSRNRGSSYNEQFF. In DNA, the CDR3 is TGTGCCAGCAGCAGAAACAGGGGGAGCTCCTACAATGAGCAGTTCTTC. The complete variable domain, with remaining parts taken from reference TRBV7-2 and TRBJ2-1, reads GAGVSQSPSNKVTEKGKDVELRCDPISGHTALYWYRQSLGQGLEFLIYFQGNSAPDKSGLPSDRFSAERTGGSVSTLTIQRTQQEDSAVYLCASSRNRGSSYNEQFFGPGTRLTVL.

This clone was counted between two and nine times. This chain uses TRBV2 with TRBJ1-1, with a possible D match to TRBD1 (5 bases). With 6 bases removed from V and 1 base from J, the gap between germline ends came to 9 bases. Germline lookup yields CDR1 SNHLY and CDR2 FYNNEI. The CDR3 runs 13 residues. The CDR3, as DNA: TGTGCCAGCAGAAGGGGTGAGAACACTGAAGCTTTCTTT. It translates to CASRRGENTEAFF.

J is TRBJ2-3 and V is TRBV4-3; 8 bases line up with TRBD2. V was pared by 4 bases and J by 1 base, with 7 bases of the junction left unmatched. Germline CDR1 LGHNA, CDR2 YSLEER. CDR3 length: 16 residues. The CDR3 region is CASSLSLSGGTDTQYF. The CDR3, as DNA: TGCGCCAGCAGCCTTTCCCTTAGCGGGGGCACAGATACGCAGTATTTT.

The chain couples TRBV4-1 to TRBJ2-7; 10 bases fit TRBD2. There are 14 residues in the CDR3. Trimming removed 4 bases from V and 5 bases from J; junction bases left unmatched: 5. Germline V gene data show CDR1 as MGHRA and CDR2 as YSYEKL. The CDR3 DNA is TGCGCCAGCAGCCCCTTAGCGGGGGGCCACGAGCAGTACTTC. Its protein product is CASSPLAGGHEQYF.

This clone showed up just a few times. This chain links TRBV6-1 with TRBJ1-5; D remains unclear. This CDR3 has 12 amino acids. V was trimmed by 2 bases and J by 7 bases, leaving 6 bases between them. Germline V gene sequence: CDR1 MNHNS, CDR2 SASEGT. The CDR3, as DNA: TGTGCCAGCAGTGAACCGGTCCAGCCCCAGCATTTT. This encodes CASSEPVQPQHF.

The gene calls are TRBV4-1 and TRBJ2-5, with TRBD1 matching over 9 bases. The J call may be incorrect, as the DNA end agrees better with TRBJ2-7. The CDR3 sequence is 16 residues long. Germline assignment: CDR1 MGHRA and CDR2 YSYEKL. The CDR3 is CASSQEIPGQGGEQYF. In DNA, the CDR3 is TGCGCCAGCAGCCAAGAAATACCGGGACAGGGCGGCGAGCAGTACTTC.

In this sample, this clone turned up many times. J is TRBJ2-7 and V is TRBV10-3, with D perhaps matching TRBD1 (6 bases). Trimming removed 5 bases at V and 5 bases at J, with 13 bases between. CDR1 is ENHRY, CDR2 SYGVKD, per germline. The CDR3 contains 13 residues. The CDR3 sequence is CAISLTGEDEQYF. The CDR3 DNA is TGTGCCATCAGTCTGACAGGAGAAGACGAGCAGTACTTC.

V usage is TRBV18 and J usage is TRBJ1-1; D might be TRBD1 (5 bases). The CDR3 totals 14 residues. Germline CDR1 KGHSH, CDR2 LQKENI. V dropped 6 bases and J dropped 1 base, with 12 bases sitting between them. CDR3: CASSYGGGNTEAFF. The CDR3, as DNA: TGTGCCAGCTCTTATGGGGGAGGGAACACTGAAGCTTTCTTT.

CDR3 region: CASSLEGARGNEQFF. The CDR3 DNA is TGTGCCAGCAGTTTGGAGGGGGCAAGGGGCAATGAGCAGTTCTTC. J is TRBJ2-1 and V is TRBV27; maybe TRBD1 (7 bases). Trimming left V 3 bases short and J 6 bases short, with 15 bases between. In germline, CDR1 is MNHEY, CDR2 SMNVEV (reference sequence). The CDR3 consists of 15 residues.

The genes are TRBV7-9 and TRBJ1-2; 8 bases map to TRBD1. The trim removed 5 bases at V and 6 bases at J, leaving 5 bases unmatched. CDR1 and CDR2 (germline): SEHNR, FQNEAQ (reference sequence). This CDR3 spans 13 amino acids. The CDR3 sequence is CASSEQGVDGYTF. CDR3 nucleotides: TGTGCCAGCAGCGAACAGGGGGTGGATGGCTACACCTTC. Full variable domain (outside the CDR3, taken from reference TRBV7-9 and TRBJ1-2): DTGVSQNPRHKITKRGQNVTFRCDPISEHNRLYWYRQTLGQGPEFLTYFQNEAQLEKSRLLSDRFSAERPKGSFSTLEIQRTEQGDSAMYLCASSEQGVDGYTFGSGTRLTVV.

The rearrangement links TRBV9 to TRBJ2-5, with 14 bases fitting TRBD2. J was trimmed by 5 bases and V by 4 bases; bases with no gene match: 7. The CDR3 length is 16 residues. Looked up from germline, CDR1 is SGDLS and CDR2 is YYNGEE. This chain's CDR3 is CASSPGTSGGGETQYF. CDR3 bases: TGTGCCAGCAGCCCGGGGACTAGCGGGGGTGGGGAGACCCAGTACTTC. Full variable domain (missing parts from reference TRBV9 and TRBJ2-5): DSGVTQTPKHLITATGQRVTLRCSPRSGDLSVYWYQQSLDQGLQFLIQYYNGEERAKGNILERFSAQQFPDLHSELNLSSLELGDSALYFCASSPGTSGGGETQYFGPGTRLLVL.

This clone has a handful of counts. This chain's CDR3 is CASSLLAENSPLHF. The CDR3 region has the DNA TGTGCCAGCAGTTTGCTGGCGGAGAATTCACCCCTCCACTTT. V is TRBV27 and J is TRBJ1-6; D uncertain. Germline V lookup: CDR1 MNHEY, CDR2 SMNVEV (reference sequence). This CDR3 is built from 14 residues. Trimming stripped 3 bases from V and 7 bases from J, with 10 bases between.

The chain is built from TRBV28 and TRBJ2-2; the match to TRBD1 covers 7 bases. V shed 6 bases and J 6 bases; nucleotides not matched to a gene: 7. CDR3 length: 14 amino acids. The germline CDR1 and CDR2 sequences are MDHEN and SYDVKM. CDR3 amino acids: CASRFGQVAGELFF. CDR3 sequence (DNA): TGTGCCAGCAGATTCGGACAGGTAGCCGGGGAGCTGTTTTTT.

Of note for this clone: One end of the junction does not line up with germline, which may come from a read error. This sequence joins TRBV7-9 and TRBJ1-2; 9 bases align to TRBD1. This CDR3 contains 15 residues. Germline V lookup: CDR1 SEHNR, CDR2 FQNEAQ (reference sequence). CDR3 bases: TGTTCCAGCAGCTCCGGGACAGGGATCGACTATGGCTACACCTTC. Encoded protein: CSSSSGTGIDYGYTF.

This clone appeared once. The chain recombines TRBV18 with TRBJ1-4, with a tentative D call TRBD1 (5 bases). V lost 4 bases to trimming and J lost 0 bases, with 9 bases between them. Germline lookup yields CDR1 KGHSH and CDR2 LQKENI. The CDR3 consists of 15 residues. The CDR3 nucleotides are TGTGCCAGCTCACTCGACAGCACAACTAATGAAAAACTGTTTTTT. Amino acid sequence: CASSLDSTTNEKLFF.

The V call is TRBV2, the J call TRBJ1-5; 7 bases agree with TRBD1. This CDR3 comprises 15 residues. The J segment lost 2 bases and the V segment lost 5 bases, leaving 6 bases of the junction unmatched. In germline, CDR1 is SNHLY, CDR2 FYNNEI. The CDR3 DNA is TGTGCCAGCAGTCCTGACAGGGTTGGCAATCAGCCCCAGCATTTT. It codes for CASSPDRVGNQPQHF.

J is TRBJ2-1 and V is TRBV7-9; 9 bases are shared with TRBD2. CDR1 is SEHNR, CDR2 FQNEAQ, per germline (reference sequence). The CDR3 spans 15 residues. V dropped 1 base and J dropped 7; count of bases not matched to a gene: 5. Written as DNA, the CDR3 is TGTGCCAGCAGCTTAGGTAGCGGGGGTCTGAATGAGCAGTTCTTC. Protein: CASSLGSGGLNEQFF. The complete variable domain, with remaining parts taken from reference TRBV7-9 and TRBJ2-1, reads DTGVSQNPRHKITKRGQNVTFRCDPISEHNRLYWYRQTLGQGPEFLTYFQNEAQLEKSRLLSDRFSAERPKGSFSTLEIQRTEQGDSAMYLCASSLGSGGLNEQFFGPGTRLTVL.

The rearrangement uses TRBV27 and TRBJ1-1, with D possibly TRBD1 on 6 matching bases. Trimming took off 6 bases at V and 1 base at J, with 15 bases between the two ends. Germline V gene lookup returns CDR1 MNHEY and CDR2 SMNVEV (reference sequence). There are 15 residues in the CDR3. CDR3 bases: TGTGCCAGCAGGAACCCCGGCAGGGGGAACACTGAAGCTTTCTTT. Protein product: CASRNPGRGNTEAFF.

This clone was seen a handful of times. The CDR3 protein is CASSFRDRALGYTF. The CDR3 DNA sequence: TGTGCCAGCAGTTTTCGGGACAGGGCGCTCGGCTACACCTTC. The chain is built from TRBV27 and TRBJ1-2, with 9 bases fitting TRBD1. The CDR3 is 14 residues long. CDR1 MNHEY and CDR2 SMNVEV come from the germline V gene (reference sequence). The ends lost 3 bases at V and 8 bases at J; junction bases unmatched: 7.

The rearrangement links TRBV5-1 to TRBJ2-3; 8 nucleotides match TRBD2. Germline assignment: CDR1 SGHRS and CDR2 YFSETQ. The CDR3 totals 15 residues. CDR3 region: CASGRGGPSTDTQYF. CDR3 DNA sequence: TGCGCTTCCGGGAGGGGGGGGCCAAGCACAGATACGCAGTATTTT.